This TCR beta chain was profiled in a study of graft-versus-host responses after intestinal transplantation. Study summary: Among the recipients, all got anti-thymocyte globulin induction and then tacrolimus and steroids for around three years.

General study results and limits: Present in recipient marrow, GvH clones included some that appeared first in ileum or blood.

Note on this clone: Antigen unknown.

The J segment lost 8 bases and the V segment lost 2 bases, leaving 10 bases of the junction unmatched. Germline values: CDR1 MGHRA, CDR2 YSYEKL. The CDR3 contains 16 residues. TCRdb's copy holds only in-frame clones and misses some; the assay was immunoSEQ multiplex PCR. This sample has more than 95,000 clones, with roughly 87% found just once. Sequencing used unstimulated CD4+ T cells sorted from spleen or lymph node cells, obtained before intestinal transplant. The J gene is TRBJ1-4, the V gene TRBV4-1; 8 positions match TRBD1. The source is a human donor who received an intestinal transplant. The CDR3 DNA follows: TGCGCCAGCAGCCAACGATCTCCGGACAGGGCGGAAAAACTGTTTTTT. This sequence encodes CASSQRSPDRAEKLFF.